This T cell receptor (beta chain) was profiled in a study of blood T cell repertoires in COVID-19. Generated by immunoSEQ multiplex PCR, the TCRdb table keeps only in-frame clones and is missing some. The sample includes about 370,000 clones, 89% of them seen just once. Trimming pared 6 bases from V and 0 bases from J, leaving 9 bases between. This CDR3 has 13 residues. Germline V gene sequence: CDR1 MNHEY, CDR2 SVGEGT. The sequence was obtained from a woman between 25 and 40 years old with COVID-19, enrolled during active disease. The V gene is TRBV6-2 or TRBV6-3, the J gene TRBJ2-7; D is perhaps TRBD1 (6 bases). Sequencing used peripheral blood. As DNA, the CDR3 is TGTGCCAGCAGCATGACAGGCTCCTACGAGCAGTACGTC. It codes for CASSMTGSYEQYV.